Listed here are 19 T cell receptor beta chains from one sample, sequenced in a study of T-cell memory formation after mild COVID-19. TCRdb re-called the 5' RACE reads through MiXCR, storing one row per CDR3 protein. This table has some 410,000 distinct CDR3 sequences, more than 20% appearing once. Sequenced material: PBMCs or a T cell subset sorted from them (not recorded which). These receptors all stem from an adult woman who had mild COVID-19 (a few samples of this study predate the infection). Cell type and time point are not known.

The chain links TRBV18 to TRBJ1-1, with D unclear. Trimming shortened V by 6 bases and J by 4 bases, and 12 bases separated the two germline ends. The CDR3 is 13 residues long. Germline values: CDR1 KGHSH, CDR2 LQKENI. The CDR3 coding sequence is TGTGCCAGCTCTACCCCCCAGGTCACTGAAGCTTTCTTT. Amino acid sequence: CASSTPQVTEAFF.

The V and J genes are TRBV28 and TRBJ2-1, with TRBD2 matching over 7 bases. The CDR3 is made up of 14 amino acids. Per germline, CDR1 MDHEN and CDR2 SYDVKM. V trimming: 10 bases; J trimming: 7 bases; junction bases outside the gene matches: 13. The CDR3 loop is CATAINGLDNEQFF. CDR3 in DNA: TGTGCCACCGCCATAAATGGACTAGATAATGAGCAGTTCTTC.

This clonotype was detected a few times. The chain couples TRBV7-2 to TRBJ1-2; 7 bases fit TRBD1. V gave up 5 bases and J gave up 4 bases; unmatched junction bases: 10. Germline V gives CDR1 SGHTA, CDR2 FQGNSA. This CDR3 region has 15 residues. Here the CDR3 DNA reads TGTGCCAGCAGCCCCGAACCAGGGGGAGGCTATGGCTACACCTTC. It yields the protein CASSPEPGGGYGYTF.

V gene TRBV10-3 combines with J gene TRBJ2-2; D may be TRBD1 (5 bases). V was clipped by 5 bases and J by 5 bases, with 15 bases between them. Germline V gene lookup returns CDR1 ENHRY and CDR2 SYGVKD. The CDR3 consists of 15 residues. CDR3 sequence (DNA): TGTGCCATCAGTTCACCAGGGCGAGGAACCGGGGAGCTGTTTTTT. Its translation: CAISSPGRGTGELFF.

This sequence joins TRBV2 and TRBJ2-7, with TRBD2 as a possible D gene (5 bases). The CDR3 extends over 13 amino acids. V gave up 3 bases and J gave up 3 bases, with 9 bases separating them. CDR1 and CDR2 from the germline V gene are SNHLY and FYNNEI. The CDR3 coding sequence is TGTGCCAGCAGTGAGAGGGAACTCTACGAGCAGTACTTC. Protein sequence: CASSERELYEQYF.

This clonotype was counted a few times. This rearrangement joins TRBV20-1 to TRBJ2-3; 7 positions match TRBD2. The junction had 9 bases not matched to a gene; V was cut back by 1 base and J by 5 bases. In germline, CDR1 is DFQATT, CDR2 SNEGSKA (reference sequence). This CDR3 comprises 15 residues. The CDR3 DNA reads TGCAGTGCTAGAGCTCCCTTAAAGCGGGGAGATACGCAGTATTTT. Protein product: CSARAPLKRGDTQYF.

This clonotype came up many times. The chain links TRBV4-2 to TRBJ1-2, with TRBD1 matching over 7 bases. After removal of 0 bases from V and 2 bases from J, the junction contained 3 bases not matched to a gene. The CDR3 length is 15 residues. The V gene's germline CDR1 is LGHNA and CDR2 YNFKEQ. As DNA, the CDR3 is TGTGCCAGCAGCCAAGAACAGGGGCCCAACTATGGCTACACCTTC. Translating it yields CASSQEQGPNYGYTF.

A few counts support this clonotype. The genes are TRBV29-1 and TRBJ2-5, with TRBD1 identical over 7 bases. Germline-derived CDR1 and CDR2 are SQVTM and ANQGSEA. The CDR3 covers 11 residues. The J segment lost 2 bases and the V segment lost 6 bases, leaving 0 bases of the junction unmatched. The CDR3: CSVGQQETQYF. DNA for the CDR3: TGCAGCGTGGGACAGCAAGAGACCCAGTACTTC.

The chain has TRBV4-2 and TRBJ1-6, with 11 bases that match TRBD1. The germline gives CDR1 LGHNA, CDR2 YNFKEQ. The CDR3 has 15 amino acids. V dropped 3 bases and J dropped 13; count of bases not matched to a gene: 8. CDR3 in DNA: TGTGCCAGCAGCCAGGGACAGGGGGTTTCTTTGCCCCTCCACTTT. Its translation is CASSQGQGVSLPLHF.

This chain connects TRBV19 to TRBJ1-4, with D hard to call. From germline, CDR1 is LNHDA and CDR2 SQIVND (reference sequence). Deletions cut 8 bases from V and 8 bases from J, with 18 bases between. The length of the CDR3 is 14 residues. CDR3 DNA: TGTGCCAGTCACCCTCCTCGAGGTTACGAAAAACTGTTTTTT. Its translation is CASHPPRGYEKLFF.

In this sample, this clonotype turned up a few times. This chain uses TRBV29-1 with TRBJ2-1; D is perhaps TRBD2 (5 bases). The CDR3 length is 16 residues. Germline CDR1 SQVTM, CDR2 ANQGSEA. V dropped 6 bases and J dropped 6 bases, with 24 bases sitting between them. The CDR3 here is CSVGLGGRGWSNEQFF. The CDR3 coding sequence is TGCAGCGTCGGGTTGGGTGGGAGAGGGTGGAGCAATGAGCAGTTCTTC.

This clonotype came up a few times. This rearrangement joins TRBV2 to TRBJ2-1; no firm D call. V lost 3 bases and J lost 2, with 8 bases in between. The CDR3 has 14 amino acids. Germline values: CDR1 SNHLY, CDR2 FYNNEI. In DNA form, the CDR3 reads TGTGCCAGCAGTGAGAGTGGAACCTACAATGAGCAGTTCTTC. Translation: CASSESGTYNEQFF.

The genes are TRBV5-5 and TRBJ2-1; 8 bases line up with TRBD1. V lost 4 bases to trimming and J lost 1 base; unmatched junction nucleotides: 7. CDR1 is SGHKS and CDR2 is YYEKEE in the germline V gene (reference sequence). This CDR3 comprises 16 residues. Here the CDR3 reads CASSIGQGQSYNEQFF. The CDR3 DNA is TGTGCCAGCAGCATTGGACAGGGACAGTCCTACAATGAGCAGTTCTTC.

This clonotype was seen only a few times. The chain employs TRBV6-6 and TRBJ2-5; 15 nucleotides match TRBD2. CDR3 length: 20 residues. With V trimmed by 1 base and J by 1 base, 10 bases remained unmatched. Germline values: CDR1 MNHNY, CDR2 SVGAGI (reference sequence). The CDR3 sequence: CASSYWGLAGGSSFQETQYF. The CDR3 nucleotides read TGTGCCAGCAGTTACTGGGGACTAGCGGGGGGCTCCTCCTTCCAAGAGACCCAGTACTTC.

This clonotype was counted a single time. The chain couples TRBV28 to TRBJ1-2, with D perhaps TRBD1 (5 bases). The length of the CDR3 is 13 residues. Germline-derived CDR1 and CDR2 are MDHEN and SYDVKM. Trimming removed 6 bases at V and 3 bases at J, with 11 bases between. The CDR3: CASREGRDYGYTF. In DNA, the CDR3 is TGTGCCAGCAGAGAGGGGAGGGACTATGGCTACACCTTC.

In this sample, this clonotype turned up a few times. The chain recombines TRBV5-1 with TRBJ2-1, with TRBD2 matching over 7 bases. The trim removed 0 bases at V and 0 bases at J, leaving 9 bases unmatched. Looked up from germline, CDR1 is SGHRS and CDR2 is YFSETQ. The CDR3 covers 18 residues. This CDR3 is CASSLVPQAGSSYNEQFF. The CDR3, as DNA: TGCGCCAGCAGCTTGGTTCCCCAAGCGGGGAGCTCCTACAATGAGCAGTTCTTC. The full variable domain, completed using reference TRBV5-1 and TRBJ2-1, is KAGVTQTPRYLIKTRGQQVTLSCSPISGHRSVSWYQQTPGQGLQFLFEYFSETQRNKGNFPGRFSGRQFSNSRSEMNVSTLELGDSALYLCASSLVPQAGSSYNEQFFGPGTRLTVL.

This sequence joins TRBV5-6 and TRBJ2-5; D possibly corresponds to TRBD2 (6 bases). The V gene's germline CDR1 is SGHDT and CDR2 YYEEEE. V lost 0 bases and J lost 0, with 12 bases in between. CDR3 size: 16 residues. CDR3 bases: TGTGCCAGCAGCTTGGTAAAGGGACTGAACCAAGAGACCCAGTACTTC. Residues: CASSLVKGLNQETQYF.

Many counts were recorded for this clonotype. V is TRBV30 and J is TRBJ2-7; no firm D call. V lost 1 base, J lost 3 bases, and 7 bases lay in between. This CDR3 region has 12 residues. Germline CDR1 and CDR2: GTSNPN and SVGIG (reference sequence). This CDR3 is CAWSGGYYEQYF. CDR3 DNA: TGTGCCTGGAGTGGGGGATACTACGAGCAGTACTTC.

DNA of the CDR3: TGCGCCAGCAGCGTAGGGTCCCGGGGAGGCTACACCTTC. Protein product: CASSVGSRGGYTF. V usage is TRBV5-1 and J usage is TRBJ1-2, with D unresolved. V shed 4 bases and J shed 8 bases, with 15 bases lying between them. Germline V gene lookup returns CDR1 SGHRS and CDR2 YFSETQ. The CDR3 length is 13 residues.